This T cell receptor beta chain was documented in a study of neurological immune-mediated disorders (dated by TCRdb to between 2018 and 2021). Looking at the study overall: Peripheral blood TCR-beta repertoires from patients with HTLV-I-associated myelopathy (HAM/TSP), patients with multiple sclerosis, and healthy controls were compared in the study using UMI-based sequencing. The roughly 99 TCR-beta libraries covered PBMC samples along with longitudinal samples, technical triplicates, and paired sorted CD4+ and CD8+ T-cell subsets. Longitudinal HAM/TSP and healthy donors had 3 time-points each (roughly 3-40 month intervals). The cohort comprised roughly 70 subjects: some 14 HAM/TSP patients, 34 multiple sclerosis patients and about 20 healthy controls. General conclusions and limits of the study: The highest TCR clonal expansion was observed in HAM/TSP patients, whereas the lowest was observed in MS patients, even when compared with healthy controls. Across subjects, expanded clones never shared an identical CDR3 amino acid sequence, which suggests that the TCR-beta repertoires in every group were private.

As regards this clonotype: Its antigen remains unidentified. No per-base quality is available; no much larger clone lies one base away.

What this sample's time point label stands for: longitudinal time-point 2. For unsorted PBMC libraries, 2 million PBMCs were used after storage in RNAlater at -80 degrees C until RNA extraction. Peripheral blood underwent Ficoll-Hypaque density gradient centrifugation to isolate PBMCs, which were then cryopreserved in liquid nitrogen. cDNA was synthesized by template-switch 5'RACE using a primer with a 10-nucleotide random unique molecular identifier that tagged each TCR transcript. Over 180 million TCR-beta sequences, covering 15-18 subjects, were produced in each sequencing run. The RNeasy kit was used for extraction of total RNA. TCR-beta VDJ regions were amplified with primers for the TCR constant region and the 5'RACE anchor, using the KAPA Real-time Library Amplification kit. Sample indexes and Illumina adaptors were added in a first PCR, and a second PCR then increased library yield. After purification with Ampure beads, the TCR product of roughly 650 bp was size-selected on a 2% E-gel SizeSelection system. Before pooling, library quality was checked on a Bioanalyzer, concentration was measured with Qubit, and libraries were quantified with the Kapa Library Quantification kit. Paired-end 2 x 150 bp sequencing of the libraries was performed on an Illumina HiSeq 2500. To increase sequence diversity, roughly 23-30% phiX was spiked into each library pool. On the authors' methods: Quality-filtered reads were processed with the UMI-based MiGEC pipeline, and over 80% of raw TCR sequences were removed by the MiGEC pipeline during error correction. VDJ genes were aligned to IMGT germline references, and each clonotype was defined by a unique CDR3 amino acid sequence together with V-J genes. Clonal expansion, Shannon diversity and CDR3 relatedness (CalcPairwiseDistances, ClusterSamples) were evaluated with VDJtools, and phylogenetic trees were built with CLCbio workbench. A clone was classed as expanded if it had 8 or more unique UMIs, a cutoff based on coefficient-of-variation modelling across technical triplicates. In-frame beta chains were kept once TCRdb had trimmed the public reads at Q25 with fastp and called clones with MiXCR. Each entry is one CDR3 protein sequence, shown with its most common DNA and genes. None of the V and J calls come from the authors' own analysis; TCRdb made them. For this sample there are 40,000 to 60,000 distinct CDR3 sequences; 13% appear just once. The ten largest clones take up 4.5% of the sample.

CDR1 and CDR2 are drawn from the germline V gene: SGHTA, FQGNSA. The CDR3 contains 13 residues, cysteine and phenylalanine counted. Kept here is only the CDR3 DNA, which spans 39 bases and is read in frame from base 1. Between the V and J ends, shortened by 5 bases and 5 bases respectively, the junction contains 12 bases. The chain links TRBV7-2 with TRBJ2-5, with TRBD2 as a weak D call on 5 bases. The source is a male donor with HTLV-1-associated myelopathy (HAM/TSP). The sequenced sample was PBMCs. CDR3 reads: CASSQGLHETQYF. The DNA is TGTGCCAGCAGCCAAGGACTTCATGAGACCCAGTACTTC.